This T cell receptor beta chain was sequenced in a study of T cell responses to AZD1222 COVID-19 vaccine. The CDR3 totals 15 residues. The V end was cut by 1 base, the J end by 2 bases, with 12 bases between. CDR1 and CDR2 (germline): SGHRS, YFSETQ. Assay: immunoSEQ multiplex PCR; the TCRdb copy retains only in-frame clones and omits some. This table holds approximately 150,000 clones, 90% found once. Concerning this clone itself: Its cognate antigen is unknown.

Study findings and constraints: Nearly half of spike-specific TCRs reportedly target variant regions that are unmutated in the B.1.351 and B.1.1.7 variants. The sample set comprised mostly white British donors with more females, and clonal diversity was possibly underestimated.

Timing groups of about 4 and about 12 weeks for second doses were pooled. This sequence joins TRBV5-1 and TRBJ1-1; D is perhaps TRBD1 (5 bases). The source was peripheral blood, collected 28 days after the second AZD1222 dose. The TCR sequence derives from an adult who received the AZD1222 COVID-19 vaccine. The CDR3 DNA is TGCGCCAGCAGCTTGTATCTAGGGGCCAACACTGAAGCTTTCTTT. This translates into CASSLYLGANTEAFF.